The entry that follows covers one T cell receptor (beta chain) sequence. Sequencing was performed with immunoSEQ multiplex PCR; in TCRdb, only in-frame clones are kept and a portion is missing. This sample has several thousand clones; 60% to 75% occur once, and the top ten carry 4% to 5.5%. Germline CDR1 SGHNT, CDR2 YYREEE (reference sequence). CDR3 length: 17 amino acids. Trimming took 0 bases from V and 3 from J, leaving 15 bases between them. This sample was included in a study of immune cell composition in non-small cell lung cancer. The sample taken for sequencing was lung tumor tissue. The V gene is TRBV5-4, the J gene TRBJ2-2, with D perhaps matching TRBD1 (6 bases). This sequence originates from a human donor with non-small cell lung cancer. The CDR3 spells CASSLGGTRGYTGELFF. DNA for the CDR3: TGTGCCAGCAGCTTGGGGGGGACCAGGGGTTACACCGGGGAGCTGTTTTTT.